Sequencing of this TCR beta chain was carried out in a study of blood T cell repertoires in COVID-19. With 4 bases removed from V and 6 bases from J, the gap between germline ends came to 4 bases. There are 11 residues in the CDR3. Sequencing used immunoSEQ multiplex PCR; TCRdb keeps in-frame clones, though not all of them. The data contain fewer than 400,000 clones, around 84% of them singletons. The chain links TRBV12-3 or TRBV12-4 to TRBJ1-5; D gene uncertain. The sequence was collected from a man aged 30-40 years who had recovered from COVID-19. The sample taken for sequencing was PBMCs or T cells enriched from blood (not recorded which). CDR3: CASSSGQPQHF. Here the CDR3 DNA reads TGTGCCAGCAGTTCGGGTCAGCCCCAGCATTTT.